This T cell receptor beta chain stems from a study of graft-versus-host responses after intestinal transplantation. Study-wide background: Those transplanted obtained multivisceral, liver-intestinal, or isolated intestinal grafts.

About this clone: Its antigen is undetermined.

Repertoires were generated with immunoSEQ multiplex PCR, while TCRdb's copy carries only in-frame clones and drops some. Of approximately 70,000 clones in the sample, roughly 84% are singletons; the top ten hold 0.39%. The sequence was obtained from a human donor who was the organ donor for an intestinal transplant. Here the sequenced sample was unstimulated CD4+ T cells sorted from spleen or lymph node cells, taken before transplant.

For the CDR3, the DNA is TGTGCCATCAGTGAGCCTACCACAGATACGCAGTATTTT. This sequence encodes CAISEPTTDTQYF. The chain has TRBV10-3 and TRBJ2-3, with D hard to call. Per the germline V gene, CDR1 is ENHRY and CDR2 is SYGVKD. V was clipped by 2 bases and J by 2 bases, with 5 bases between them. The CDR3 is 13 residues long.